This T cell receptor (beta chain) was observed in a study of naive and memory T cell subsets. An equimolar mix of two oligonucleotides served as the beta constant-region primer for TRBC1 and TRBC2. Nested alpha and beta constant-region primers with the SP2 primer drove four PCR rounds on ligated cDNA. One entry per CDR3 protein, called by TCRdb with MiXCR from the UMI-ligation and nested PCR reads. The sample consists of roughly 97,000 distinct CDR3 sequences, about 14% of them appearing once. V dropped 0 bases and J dropped 3 bases, with 9 bases sitting between them. The CDR3 is 14 residues long. CDR1 and CDR2 (germline): SGHDN, FVKESK. Details on this clonotype: Its antigen is as yet unknown.

Study-level findings and limits: Naive repertoires, especially CD8, held a few larger clonotypes, possibly memory cells re-expressing CD45RA.

The clonotype comes from a human donor in good health. The rearrangement links TRBV14 to TRBJ2-7, with no clear D. Sequenced input: naive CD8+ T cells from blood. DNA of the CDR3: TGTGCCAGCAGCCAAGAGGGTCGCCACTACGAGCAGTACTTC. It yields the protein CASSQEGRHYEQYF.